Listed below are T cell receptor beta chains from one sample, sequenced in a study of T cell responses to AZD1222 COVID-19 vaccine. Method: immunoSEQ multiplex PCR; TCRdb's copy keeps in-frame clones and lacks some. The profile shows about 110,000 clones, approximately 89% of them singletons. Specimen: peripheral blood, collected on day 0 of AZD1222 vaccination. These TCRs come from an adult in good health. The CDR3 runs from the conserved cysteine through the conserved F or W. The order of the fields is V gene, J gene, clone size, D gene, CDR3 DNA, CDR3 protein. A D gene is named only where the DNA matches it firmly. Rows may omit the clone size; those that give it use once, few, many or a size class.

TRBV7-9,TRBJ2-1,.,TRBD2,TGTGCCAGCAGCTCGGGACTAGCGGGGTACAATGAGCAGTTCTTC,CASSSGLAGYNEQFF
TRBV5-4,TRBJ1-1,.,.,TGTGCCAGCAGCTTTAACACTGAAGCTTTCTTT,CASSFNTEAFF
TRBV7-2,TRBJ2-2,.,.,TGTGCCAGTGACCTTGAGGGGATACAAAACACCGGGGAGCTGTTTTTT,CASDLEGIQNTGELFF
TRBV9,TRBJ2-3,.,TRBD2,TGTGCCAGCAGTAGGATGATTAGCGGGGGGACGATAGATACGCAGTATTTT,CASSRMISGGTIDTQYF
TRBV5-1,TRBJ1-1,.,.,TGCGCCAGCAGCTTGGACGGACAATTGAACACTGAAGCTTTCTTT,CASSLDGQLNTEAFF
TRBV6-2/TRBV6-3,TRBJ2-1,.,.,TGTGCCAGCAGTTACTCGGGGTTCTCCTACAATGAGCAGTTCTTC,CASSYSGFSYNEQFF
TRBV5-1,TRBJ2-6,.,.,TGCGCCAGCAGCTCGGACACCGTCTCTGGGGCCAACGTCCTGACTTTC,CASSSDTVSGANVLTF
TRBV10-3,TRBJ1-5,once,.,TGTGCCATCAGTATCGGGGCTGGGAGCAATCAGCCCCAGCATTTT,CAISIGAGSNQPQHF
TRBV3-1/TRBV3-2,TRBJ2-7,.,TRBD2,TGTGCCAGCAGCCCGAGACTAGCGGGGGGCCACGAGCAGTACTTC,CASSPRLAGGHEQYF
TRBV5-4,TRBJ2-7,.,TRBD1,TGTGCCAGCAGCACACCGGGACAGGGGGCCTACGAGCAGTACTTC,CASSTPGQGAYEQYF
TRBV2,TRBJ2-3,.,.,TGTGCCAGCAGTGCCGCGGGAAACACAGATACGCAGTATTTT,CASSAAGNTDTQYF
TRBV30,TRBJ2-5,.,.,TGTGCCTGGAGCTTGACTCAAGAGACCCAGTACTTC,CAWSLTQETQYF
TRBV13,TRBJ2-3,.,TRBD2,TGTGCCAGCAGCCCCCCTGGGAGGGGTGCAGATACGCAGTATTTT,CASSPPGRGADTQYF
TRBV6-5,TRBJ1-1,.,.,TGTGCCAGCAGTCGAGGGGGGGTTGAAGCTTTCTTT,CASSRGGVEAFF
TRBV29-1,TRBJ1-3,.,TRBD1,TGCAGCGCAAGGGACAGCTCTGGAAACACCATATATTTT,CSARDSSGNTIYF